The clone carrying this T cell receptor beta chain appeared many times. This CDR3 is 16 amino acids long. From germline, CDR1 is SGHVS and CDR2 FQNEAQ. V was trimmed by 5 bases and J by 5 bases, leaving 18 bases between them. This sample is drawn from a study of Graves' ophthalmopathy and Graves' hyperthyroidism. Amplifying from RNA transcripts, the study obtained TCR beta CDR3 regions. The authors performed first-round RT-PCR with HTBI primers and then a second-round multiplex PCR. Each CDR3 protein is one row after TCRdb ran MiXCR on the multiplex PCR reads. The sample has around 1.1 million distinct CDR3 sequences; about 40% are singletons.

Material: peripheral blood or thyroid tissue (not recorded which). The chain carries TRBV7-8 and TRBJ2-2, with no clear D. The origin of this receptor is an adult man with Graves' hyperthyroidism. CDR3 loop: CASSLGSSRKTGELFF. CDR3 DNA sequence: TGTGCCAGCAGCCTAGGATCTTCCCGCAAAACCGGGGAGCTGTTTTTT.